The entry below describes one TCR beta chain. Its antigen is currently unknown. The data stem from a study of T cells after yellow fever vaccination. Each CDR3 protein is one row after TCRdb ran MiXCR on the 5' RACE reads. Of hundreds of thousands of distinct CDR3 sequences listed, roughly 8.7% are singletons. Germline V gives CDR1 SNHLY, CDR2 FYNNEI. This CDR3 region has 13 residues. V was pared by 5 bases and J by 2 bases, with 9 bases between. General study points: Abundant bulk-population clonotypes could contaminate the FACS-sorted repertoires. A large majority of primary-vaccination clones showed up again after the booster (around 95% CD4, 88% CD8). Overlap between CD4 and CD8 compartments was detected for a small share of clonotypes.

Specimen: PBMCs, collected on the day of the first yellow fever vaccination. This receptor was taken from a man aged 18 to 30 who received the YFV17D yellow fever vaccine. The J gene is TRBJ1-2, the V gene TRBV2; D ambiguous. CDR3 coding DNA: TGTGCCAGCAGTATAGGCCACAACTATGGCTACACCTTC. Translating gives CASSIGHNYGYTF.